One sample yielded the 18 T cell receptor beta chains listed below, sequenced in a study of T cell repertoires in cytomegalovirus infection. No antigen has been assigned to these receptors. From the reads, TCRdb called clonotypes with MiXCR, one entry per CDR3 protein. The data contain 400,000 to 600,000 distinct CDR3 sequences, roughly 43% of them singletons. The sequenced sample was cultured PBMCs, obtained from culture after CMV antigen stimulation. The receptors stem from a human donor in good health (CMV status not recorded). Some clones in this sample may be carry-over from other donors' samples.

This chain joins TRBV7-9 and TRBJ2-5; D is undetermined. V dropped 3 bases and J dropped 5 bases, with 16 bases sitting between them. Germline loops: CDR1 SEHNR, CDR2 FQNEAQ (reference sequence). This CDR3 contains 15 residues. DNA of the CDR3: TGTGCCAGCAGCTTCCCCCGACCCCCGAGGGAGACCCAGTACTTC. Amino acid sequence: CASSFPRPPRETQYF.

The CDR3 loop is CASSITSGGSYNEQFF. CDR3 nucleotides: TGTGCCAGCAGCATTACTAGCGGGGGTTCCTACAATGAGCAGTTCTTC. The chain links TRBV11-2 to TRBJ2-1, with 11 bases aligning to TRBD2. This CDR3 is built from 16 residues. V was pared by 5 bases and J by 1 base, with 4 bases of the junction left unmatched. The germline V gene has CDR1 SGHAT and CDR2 FQNNGV.

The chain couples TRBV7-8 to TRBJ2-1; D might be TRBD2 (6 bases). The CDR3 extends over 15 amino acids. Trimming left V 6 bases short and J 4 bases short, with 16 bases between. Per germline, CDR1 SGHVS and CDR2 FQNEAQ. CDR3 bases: TGTGCCAGCAGGGTGTTGGGGGGTCGGTACAATGAGCAGTTCTTC. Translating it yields CASRVLGGRYNEQFF.

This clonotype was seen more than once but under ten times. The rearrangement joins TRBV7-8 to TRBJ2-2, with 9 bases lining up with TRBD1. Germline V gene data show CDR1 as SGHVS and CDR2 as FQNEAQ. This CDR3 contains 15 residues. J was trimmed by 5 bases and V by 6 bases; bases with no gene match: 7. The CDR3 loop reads CASRENRGRTGELFF. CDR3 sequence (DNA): TGTGCCAGCAGGGAGAACAGGGGGCGGACCGGGGAGCTGTTTTTT.

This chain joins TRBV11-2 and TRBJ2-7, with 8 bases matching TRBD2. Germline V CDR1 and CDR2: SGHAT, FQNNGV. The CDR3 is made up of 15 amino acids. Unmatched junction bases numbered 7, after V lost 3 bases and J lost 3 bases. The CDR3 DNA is TGTGCCAGCAGCTTTAGCGGGAATGGGGTCTACGAGCAGTACTTC. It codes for CASSFSGNGVYEQYF.

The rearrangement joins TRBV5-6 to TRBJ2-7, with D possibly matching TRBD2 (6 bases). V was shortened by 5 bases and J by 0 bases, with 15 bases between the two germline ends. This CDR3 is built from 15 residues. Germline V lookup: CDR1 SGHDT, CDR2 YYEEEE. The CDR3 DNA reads TGTGCCAGCAGTTTACTCCTAGCGCCCTCCTACGAGCAGTACTTC. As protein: CASSLLLAPSYEQYF.

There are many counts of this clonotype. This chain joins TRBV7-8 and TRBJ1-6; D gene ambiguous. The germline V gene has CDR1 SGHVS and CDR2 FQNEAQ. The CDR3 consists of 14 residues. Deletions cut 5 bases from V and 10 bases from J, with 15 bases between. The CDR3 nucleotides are TGTGCCAGCAGCCCCCTGAGGGTCGGGTCACCCCTCCACTTT. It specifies CASSPLRVGSPLHF.

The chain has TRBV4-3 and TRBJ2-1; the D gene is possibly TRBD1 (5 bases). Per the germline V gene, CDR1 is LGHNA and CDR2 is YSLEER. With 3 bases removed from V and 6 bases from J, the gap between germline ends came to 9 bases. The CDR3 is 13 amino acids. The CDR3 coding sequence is TGCGCCAGCAGCCAGGGGCTGTCCAATGAGCAGTTCTTC. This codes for CASSQGLSNEQFF.

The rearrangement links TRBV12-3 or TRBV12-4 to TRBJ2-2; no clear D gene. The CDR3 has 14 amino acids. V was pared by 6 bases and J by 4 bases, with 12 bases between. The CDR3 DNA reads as TGTGCCAGCAGGCCCAGTTTGGGCACCGGGGAGCTGTTTTTT. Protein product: CASRPSLGTGELFF.

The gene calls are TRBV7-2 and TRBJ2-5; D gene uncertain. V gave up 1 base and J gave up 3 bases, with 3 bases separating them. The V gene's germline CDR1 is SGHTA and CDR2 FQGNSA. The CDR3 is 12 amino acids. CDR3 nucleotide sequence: TGTGCCAGCAGCTTAGGGAAAGAGACCCAGTACTTC. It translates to CASSLGKETQYF.

CDR3 loop: CASSFNTGGLSYEQYF. CDR3 nucleotides: TGTGCCAGCAGTTTTAATACAGGGGGCCTCTCCTACGAGCAGTACTTC. The chain uses TRBV12-3 or TRBV12-4 and TRBJ2-7; 9 positions agree with TRBD1. The CDR3 consists of 16 residues. Trimming took 3 bases from V and 0 from J; bases not matched to a gene: 6.

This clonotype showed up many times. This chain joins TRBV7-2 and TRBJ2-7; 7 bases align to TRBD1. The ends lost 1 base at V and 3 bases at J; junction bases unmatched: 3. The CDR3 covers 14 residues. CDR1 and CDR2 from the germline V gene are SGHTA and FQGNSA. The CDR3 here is CASSLDRGHYEQYF. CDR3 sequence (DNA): TGTGCCAGCAGCTTAGATAGGGGGCACTACGAGCAGTACTTC.

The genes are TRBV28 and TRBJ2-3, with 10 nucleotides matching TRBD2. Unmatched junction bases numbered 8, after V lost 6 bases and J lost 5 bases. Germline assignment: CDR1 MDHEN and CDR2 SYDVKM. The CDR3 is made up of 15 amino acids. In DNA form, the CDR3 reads TGTGCCAGCAGCCAGCGGGGGGGCGGAGAAGATACGCAGTATTTT. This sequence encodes CASSQRGGGEDTQYF.

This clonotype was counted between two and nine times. The CDR3 DNA sequence: TGTGCCAGCAGTTTTCCCGAGGCGGGAGTCAGCACAGATACGCAGTATTTT. As protein: CASSFPEAGVSTDTQYF. The V and J genes are TRBV7-9 and TRBJ2-3; 7 bases are a match to TRBD2. From germline, CDR1 is SEHNR and CDR2 FQNEAQ (reference sequence). CDR3 length equals 17 residues. With 6 bases clipped from V and 0 bases from J, the junction kept 12 bases outside the gene matches.

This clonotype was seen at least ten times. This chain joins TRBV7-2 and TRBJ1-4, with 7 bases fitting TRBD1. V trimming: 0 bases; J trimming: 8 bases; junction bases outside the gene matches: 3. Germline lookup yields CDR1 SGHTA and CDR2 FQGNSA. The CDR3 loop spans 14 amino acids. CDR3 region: CASSLAGGGEKLFF. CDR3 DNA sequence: TGTGCCAGCAGCTTAGCAGGGGGCGGCGAAAAACTGTTTTTT.

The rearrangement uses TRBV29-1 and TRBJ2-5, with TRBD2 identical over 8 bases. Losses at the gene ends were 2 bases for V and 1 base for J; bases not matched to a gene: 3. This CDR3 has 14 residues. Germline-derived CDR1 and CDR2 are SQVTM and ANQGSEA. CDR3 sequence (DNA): TGCAGCGTTGAATCCGGGGGGGCCCAAGAGACCCAGTACTTC. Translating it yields CSVESGGAQETQYF.

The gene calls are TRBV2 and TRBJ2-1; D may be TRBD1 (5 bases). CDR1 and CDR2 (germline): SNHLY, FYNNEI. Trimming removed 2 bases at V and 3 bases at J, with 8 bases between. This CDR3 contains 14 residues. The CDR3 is CASSESRVYNEQFF. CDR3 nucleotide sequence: TGTGCCAGCAGTGAAAGCAGGGTCTACAATGAGCAGTTCTTC.

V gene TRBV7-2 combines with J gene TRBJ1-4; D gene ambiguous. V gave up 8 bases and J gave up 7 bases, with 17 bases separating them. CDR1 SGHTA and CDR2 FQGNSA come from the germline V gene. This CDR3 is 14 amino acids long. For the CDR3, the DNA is TGTGCCAGCGGTGGTGGAAGGGAGGTTGAAAAACTGTTTTTT. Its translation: CASGGGREVEKLFF.